This T cell receptor beta chain was sequenced in a study of PD-L1 blockade in urothelial cancer (dated by TCRdb to 2016 to 2017). Looking at the study overall: All patients started therapy in the mid-2010s and received atezolizumab 1,200 mg intravenously every 3 weeks. Progression-free survival longer than 6 months counted as durable clinical benefit, and TCR features were additionally tested against both progression-free and overall survival. Just over 28 patients had pretreatment blood TCR-seq, roughly 24 had at least one posttreatment blood collection, and roughly 24 had tumor TCR-seq. Blood samples were analyzed 3 weeks after the start of treatment (second dose) and 6 weeks after the start of treatment. An ECOG performance status of 0 or 1 was recorded for the patients, and 0 to 3 prior chemotherapy regimens had been received by the patients. Blood samples yielded a median of around 150,000 T cells and tens of thousands of unique TCRs, with median clonality 0.080. Pretreatment tumor samples and matched peripheral blood, collected serially before and after atezolizumab treatment, underwent TCR sequencing. About 90% of the roughly 30 patients were identified as males with urothelial cancer of bladder origin, and a prior smoking history was reported by 18 of 29 patients. In the same patients who had TCR sequencing, pretreatment tumors also underwent whole exome sequencing and RNA sequencing. An exploratory multi-omic analysis was conducted of the somatic, immune and clinical correlates of response to PD-L1 blockade with atezolizumab in urothelial cancer. Durable clinical benefit was achieved by nine patients but not by the remaining 20.

The sample's time point, from its label and the paper: pretreatment peripheral blood. The cohort included roughly 30 patients with locally advanced or metastatic urothelial carcinoma who were treated at Memorial Sloan Kettering on a trial protocol. Peripheral blood mononuclear cells were collected pretreatment and during treatment, with between 1 and 8 total time points per patient. The Qiagen DNeasy Blood extraction kit was used to purify genomic DNA from total PBMCs and tumor samples. PBMCs were collected pretreatment and during treatment and were isolated and stored as previously described. In regard to this clone: The target of this receptor is not known. A junction end diverges from the germline sequence, so it may reflect a read error.

Via the germline V gene (reference sequence), CDR1 is SGHAT and CDR2 FQDESV. The CDR3 covers 15 residues, taking in both the cysteine and the phenylalanine. Left in the record is the CDR3 DNA by itself, 45 bases read in frame from the first base. What the research found in general, with its limitations: Improved progression-free and overall survival was associated with having pretreatment peripheral blood TCR clonality below the median. Greater expansion of tumor-associated TCR clones in peripheral blood 3 weeks after the start of treatment was observed in patients with durable benefit (n of about 21, p = 0.022). Because the sample size was small (n ≈ 27) and many exploratory analyses were performed, the results are intended to be hypothesis-generating.

Each PCR received spiked-in synthetic TCR analog templates so that absolute template abundance could be estimated from read counts. Using the immunoSEQ assay, TCRbeta CDR3 regions were amplified from genomic DNA with bias-controlled V and J gene primers. Sequencing of rearranged TCRbeta segments was performed at approximately 20X coverage. The paper's processing steps were these. Sequencing errors were corrected by clustering, and CDR3s were annotated against IMGT so that V, D and J genes could be assigned. Downstream analyses used only productive TCRbeta rearrangements, leaving out any out-of-frame or stop-codon sequences. Clonality was calculated as one minus the Shannon entropy normalized by the log of the number of unique productive sequences. Fisher's exact test with Benjamini-Hochberg correction, using a cutoff of adjusted p below 0.01, was how clones that differed between time points or between blood and tumor were identified. In TCRdb, the immuneACCESS table is reduced to in-frame sequences with V and J assigned. These tables do not hold every clone; where another copy was compared, an unresolved V gene accounts for under half, and the others remain unexplained. V and J calls and clone size are as listed in that table; D and trimming were resolved from the DNA. The sample data list 30,000 to 40,000 clones, and just over 90% of these were observed just once. The top ten clonotypes cover 11% of the sample.

This clonotype was sampled from a woman aged 60-70 years with urothelial cancer. The chain is assembled from TRBV11-1 and TRBJ2-1; TRBD2 is perhaps the D gene, given 6 matching bases. The material sequenced was PBMCs, taken around atezolizumab (anti-PD-L1) treatment. The DNA sequence is as follows: TGTGCCAGCAGTTTAGCGGCTAGCTCCTACAATGAGCAGTTCTTC. Its product reads: CASSLAASSYNEQFF.